This paragraph reports one T cell receptor beta chain. Measured with immunoSEQ multiplex PCR; TCRdb has only the in-frame clones, and not every one. This sample has under 40,000 clones; over 60% occur once, and the top ten carry approximately 9.8%. CDR1 SGHRS and CDR2 YFSETQ come from the germline V gene. The CDR3 runs 14 residues. V dropped 3 bases and J dropped 7; count of bases not matched to a gene: 7. This entry belongs to a study of OX40 agonist ivuxolimab in advanced cancers. This receptor was obtained from an adult with an advanced solid tumor such as melanoma, head and neck, liver or kidney cancer. The rearrangement joins TRBV5-1 to TRBJ2-7; 10 positions agree with TRBD1. Material: CD4+ or CD8+ T cells sorted from blood, obtained in a trial of the OX40 agonist ivuxolimab. CDR3 sequence reads: CASSSSGQGREQYF. In DNA, the CDR3 is TGCGCCAGCAGCTCCTCGGGACAGGGGAGGGAGCAGTACTTC. The whole variable domain, filled in from reference TRBV5-1 and TRBJ2-7, reads KAGVTQTPRYLIKTRGQQVTLSCSPISGHRSVSWYQQTPGQGLQFLFEYFSETQRNKGNFPGRFSGRQFSNSRSEMNVSTLELGDSALYLCASSSSGQGREQYFGPGTRLTVT.